Listed below are T cell receptor beta chains from one sample, sequenced in a study of cytomegalovirus exposure and HLA in healthy donors. Clones were sequenced by immunoSEQ multiplex PCR, and TCRdb holds only the in-frame ones, with some missing. The sample consists of more than 100,000 clones, about 9.1% of them appearing once. The sample taken for sequencing was PBMCs. The receptors were sampled from a woman between 40 and 55 years old in good health and CMV-seropositive. CDR3s include the opening cysteine and the closing phenylalanine or tryptophan.

TRBJ1-6	12	TRBV6-6	CASRTELSPLHF
TRBJ2-1	15	TRBV11-2	CASSKGDTTYNEQFF
TRBJ2-2	17	TRBV7-2	CASSHVGGAGNTGELFF
TRBJ2-7	15	TRBV5-4	CASSLVGGPSYEQYF
TRBJ2-5	15	TRBV6-1	CASSGQGTPQETQYF
TRBJ1-2	13	TRBV9	CASGRGRNYGYTF
TRBJ1-1	14	TRBV29-1	CSVGGGQGNTEAFF
TRBJ1-6	14	TRBV9	CASSVTGNNSPLHF
TRBJ1-5	15	TRBV19	CASDRGISANQPQHF
TRBJ2-7	12	TRBV6-1	CASRDFTGEQYF
TRBJ1-2	14	TRBV9	CASSLEQGLTGYTF
TRBJ2-6	17	TRBV5-1	CASSDAGTGLGANVLTF
TRBJ1-1	14	TRBV2	CASSENRGYTEAFF
TRBJ2-7	13	TRBV6-1	CASTRDSSYEQYF
TRBJ1-5	14	TRBV19	CASSVGTNNQPQHF
TRBJ1-2	13	TRBV7-8	CASSRDRVEGYTF
TRBJ1-1	15	TRBV5-1	CASSLMGRRSTEAFF
TRBJ2-7	15	TRBV4-3	CASSQGTGVTYEQYF
TRBJ2-1	13	TRBV10-3	CAISVGREDEQFF
TRBJ1-1	15	TRBV7-9	CASSFRTDLRVEAFF
TRBJ1-2	16	TRBV5-1	CASSLEPGQGAGGYTF
TRBJ1-1	13	TRBV18	CASSLVEDTEAFF
TRBJ2-7	14	TRBV5-1	CASSTGGSGVEQYF
TRBJ2-7	11	TRBV5-1	CASSSYYEQYF
TRBJ1-1	14	TRBV29-1	CSVDTGHMNTEAFF
TRBJ1-1	15	TRBV5-1	CASSLDGASNTEAFF
TRBJ2-3	13	TRBV2	CASTERSSDTQYF
TRBJ2-7	14	TRBV27	CASSLSFRDYEQYF
TRBJ1-1	18	TRBV11-2	CASSLGQLGTLLNTEAFF
TRBJ2-5	15	TRBV19	CASSIQGTDRGTQYF
TRBJ2-7	14	TRBV5-4	CASSPGGSVYEQYF
TRBJ1-1	16	TRBV2	CASSVGWGRINTEAFF
TRBJ2-5	14	TRBV5-1	CASSPGLHQETQYF
TRBJ1-2	13	TRBV6-5	CASKTEPGYGYTF
TRBJ2-2	16	TRBV5-4	CASSSRGQRPTGELFF
TRBJ2-5	14	TRBV11-2	CASSLSTGQETQYF
TRBJ1-1	15	TRBV6-5	CASSPQGVMNTEAFF
TRBJ1-2	15	TRBV7-2	CASSLVSGQAYGYTF
TRBJ1-1	14	TRBV5-1	CASRSGTVSTEAFF
TRBJ1-1	14	TRBV9	CASSVTQMNTEAFF
TRBJ2-7	14	TRBV27	CASSPTSGGYEQYF
TRBJ2-7	15	TRBV7-8	CASSPGTGLTYEQYF
TRBJ2-7	16	TRBV7-2	CASSPLGGASRYEQYF
TRBJ2-7	16	TRBV5-6	CASSLVPSGETYEQYF
TRBJ2-1	13	TRBV2	CAIAGTGYNEQFF
TRBJ2-1	15	TRBV18	CASSPGTGGLNEQFF
TRBJ2-3	17	TRBV7-3	CASSLGGGITSTDTQYF
TRBJ1-2	15	TRBV5-1	CASSKDGQGAYGYTF
TRBJ2-3	15	TRBV6-5	CASSYGGASTDTQYF
TRBJ1-1	13	TRBV6-1	CATWASGGTEAFF
TRBJ2-3	16	TRBV4-3	CASSQDSGGATDTQYF
TRBJ2-3	17	TRBV12-5	CASGSLTDRVGGGTQYF
TRBJ1-5	15	TRBV19	CASSIGDRANQPQHF
TRBJ1-6	15	TRBV6-1	CASSGDRGYNSPLHF
TRBJ2-5	15	TRBV7-2	CASSLMPGDTETQYF
TRBJ1-1	14	TRBV6-6	CASSPRQGVSEAFF
TRBJ1-2	15	TRBV18	CASSFRTGGDYGYTF